The clone carrying this T cell receptor (beta chain) occurred a few times. Its target is unknown. This sample was taken from a study of Graves' ophthalmopathy and Graves' hyperthyroidism. Donors with ophthalmopathy: moderate-to-severe activity, CAS ≥3, NOSPECS ≥4, duration under 3 months. If patients had other autoimmune diseases, uncontrolled infections, pregnancy or lactation, they were excluded. The evidence that diagnosis relied on was clinical symptoms, serum thyroxine, TRAb, thyroid ultrasound and orbital computed tomography. RNA transcripts were the source from which TCR beta CDR3 regions were amplified. HTBI-primed RT-PCR formed the first round, and a multiplex PCR formed the second. One entry per CDR3 protein, called by TCRdb with MiXCR from the multiplex PCR reads. The table has 200,000 to 300,000 distinct CDR3 sequences, about 46% seen once; the top ten hold roughly half. General study findings and limits: Blood also contained most of the expanded thyroid clonotypes above 0.001 frequency.

The clonotype comes from an adult man with Graves' ophthalmopathy. Sequencing input: peripheral blood.

CDR3 protein: CASSDRQGYGYTF. CDR3 sequence (DNA): TGTGCCAGCAGCGACCGACAGGGGTATGGCTACACCTTC. The V and J genes are TRBV7-2 and TRBJ1-2; 8 bases agree with TRBD1. Trimming at V came to 5 bases and at J to 5 bases, leaving 4 bases not matched to a gene. CDR3 length equals 13 residues. CDR1 is SGHTA and CDR2 is FQGNSA in the germline V gene. Supplemented by reference TRBV7-2 and TRBJ1-2, the full variable domain reads GAGVSQSPSNKVTEKGKDVELRCDPISGHTALYWYRQSLGQGLEFLIYFQGNSAPDKSGLPSDRFSAERTGGSVSTLTIQRTQQEDSAVYLCASSDRQGYGYTFGSGTRLTVV.